The 6 T cell receptor beta chains reported below all come from one sample, sequenced in a study of blood T cell repertoires in COVID-19. Clones were read by immunoSEQ multiplex PCR, and TCRdb kept only the in-frame ones, dropping some. The sample shows approximately 100,000 clones, about 84% of them seen only once. The specimen sequenced was peripheral blood. These receptors all stem from an older woman with acute or convalescent COVID-19.

The chain carries TRBV6-6 and TRBJ1-6, with D possibly matching TRBD1 (5 bases). The CDR3 length is 14 residues. V shed 8 bases and J shed 4 bases, with 12 bases lying between them. Germline values: CDR1 MNHNY, CDR2 SVGAGI (reference sequence). CDR3 sequence reads: CASGAEVYNSPLHF. Here the CDR3 DNA reads TGTGCCAGCGGGGCTGAGGTTTATAATTCACCCCTCCACTTT.

This chain connects TRBV11-2 to TRBJ1-2; TRBD1 matches 7 bases. Germline trimming cut 5 bases from V and 0 bases from J; bases unmatched to any gene: 6. Germline CDR1 SGHAT, CDR2 FQNNGV. This CDR3 has 15 amino acids. CDR3 region: CASSPGRGSNYGYTF. CDR3 nucleotide sequence: TGTGCCAGCAGCCCCGGCAGGGGGTCTAACTATGGCTACACCTTC.

V gene TRBV6-4 combines with J gene TRBJ2-1; a weak D match, TRBD2 (6 bases). From germline, CDR1 is MRHNA and CDR2 SNTAGT. V was trimmed by 8 bases and J by 4 bases, leaving 15 bases between them. The CDR3 has 14 amino acids. The CDR3 nucleotides read TGTGCCAGCGGGTTGAGCGGGCGGTACAATGAGCAGTTCTTC. Protein sequence: CASGLSGRYNEQFF.

The CDR3, as DNA: TGCGCCAGCAGCCAGCTGGGACAGGGACCCTACGAGCAGTACGTC. Encoded protein: CASSQLGQGPYEQYV. This chain uses TRBV4-1 with TRBJ2-7, with 9 bases aligning to TRBD1. The V gene end was trimmed by 3 bases and the J gene end by 2 bases; junction bases not matched to a gene: 5. Germline V gene data show CDR1 as MGHRA and CDR2 as YSYEKL. The length of the CDR3 is 15 residues.

The chain links TRBV19 to TRBJ1-2; D gene ambiguous. Germline loops: CDR1 LNHDA, CDR2 SQIVND (reference sequence). The CDR3 totals 12 residues. V dropped 8 bases and J dropped 2 bases, with 9 bases sitting between them. The CDR3 reads CASLRENYGYTF. The CDR3, as DNA: TGTGCCAGTCTGAGAGAGAACTATGGCTACACCTTC.

In nucleotides, the CDR3 is TGTGCCAGCAGTAGGACAGGGTCGGGAGGCTACACCTTC. Amino acid sequence: CASSRTGSGGYTF. This sequence joins TRBV6-5 and TRBJ1-2; 8 bases match TRBD1. Trimming at V came to 5 bases and at J to 8 bases, leaving 7 bases not matched to a gene. Germline V gene data show CDR1 as MNHEY and CDR2 as SVGAGI. This CDR3 is 13 amino acids long.